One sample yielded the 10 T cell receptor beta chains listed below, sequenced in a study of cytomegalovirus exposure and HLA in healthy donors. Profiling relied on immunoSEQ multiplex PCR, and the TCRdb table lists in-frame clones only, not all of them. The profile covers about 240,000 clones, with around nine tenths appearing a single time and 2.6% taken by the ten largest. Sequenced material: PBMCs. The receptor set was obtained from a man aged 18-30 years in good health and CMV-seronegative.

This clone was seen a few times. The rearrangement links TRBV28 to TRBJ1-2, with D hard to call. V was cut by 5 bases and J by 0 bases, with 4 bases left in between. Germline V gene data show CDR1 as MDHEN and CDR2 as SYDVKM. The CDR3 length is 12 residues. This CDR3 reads CASSTANYGYTF. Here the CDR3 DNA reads TGTGCCAGCAGTACAGCTAACTATGGCTACACCTTC.

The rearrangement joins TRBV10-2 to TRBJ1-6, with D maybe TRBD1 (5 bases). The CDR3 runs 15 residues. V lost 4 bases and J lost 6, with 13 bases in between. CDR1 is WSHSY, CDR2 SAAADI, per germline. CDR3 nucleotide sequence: TGCGCCAGCAGTGTTAGCCCTGGGGCTAATTCACCCCTCCACTTT. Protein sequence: CASSVSPGANSPLHF.

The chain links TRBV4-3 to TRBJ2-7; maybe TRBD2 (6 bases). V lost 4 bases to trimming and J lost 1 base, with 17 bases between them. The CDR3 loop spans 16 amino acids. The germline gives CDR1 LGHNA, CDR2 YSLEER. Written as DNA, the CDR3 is TGCGCCAGCAGCCTCTCCGTCAGGAGCGGGTCCTACGAGCAGTACTTC. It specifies CASSLSVRSGSYEQYF.

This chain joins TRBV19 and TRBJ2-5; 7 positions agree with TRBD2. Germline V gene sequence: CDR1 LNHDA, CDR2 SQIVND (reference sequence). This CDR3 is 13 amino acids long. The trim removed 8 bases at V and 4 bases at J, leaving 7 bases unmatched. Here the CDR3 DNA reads TGTGCCAGTGCCTGGGGCGGGAGAGAGACCCAGTACTTC. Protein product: CASAWGGRETQYF.

CDR3 region: CASSYSTGELFF. CDR3 DNA sequence: TGTGCCAGCAGTTACTCGACAGGGGAGCTGTTTTTT. The chain recombines TRBV6-5 with TRBJ2-2, with D hard to call. The germline V gene encodes CDR1 MNHEY and CDR2 SVGAGI. V lost 0 bases, J lost 8 bases, and 4 bases lay in between. CDR3 length: 12 residues.

The CDR3, as DNA: TGTGCCAGCAGCATAAACCGGGGAGAAAACTATGGCTACACCTTC. Protein sequence: CASSINRGENYGYTF. This chain connects TRBV5-4 to TRBJ1-2; no clear D gene. V was cut by 4 bases and J by 2 bases, with 15 bases left in between. Germline values: CDR1 SGHNT, CDR2 YYREEE (reference sequence). The CDR3 spans 15 residues.

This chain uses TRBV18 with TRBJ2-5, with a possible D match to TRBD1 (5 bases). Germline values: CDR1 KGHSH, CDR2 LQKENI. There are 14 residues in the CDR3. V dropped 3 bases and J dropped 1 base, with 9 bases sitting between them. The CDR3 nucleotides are TGTGCCAGCTCACCCCTGGACATCCAAGAGACCCAGTACTTC. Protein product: CASSPLDIQETQYF.

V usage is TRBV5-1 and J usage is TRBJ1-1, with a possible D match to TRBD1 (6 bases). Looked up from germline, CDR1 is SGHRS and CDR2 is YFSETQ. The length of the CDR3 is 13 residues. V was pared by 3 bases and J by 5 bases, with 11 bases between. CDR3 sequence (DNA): TGCGCCAGCAGCTCCCAGGGGAGTACTGAAGCTTTCTTT. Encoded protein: CASSSQGSTEAFF.

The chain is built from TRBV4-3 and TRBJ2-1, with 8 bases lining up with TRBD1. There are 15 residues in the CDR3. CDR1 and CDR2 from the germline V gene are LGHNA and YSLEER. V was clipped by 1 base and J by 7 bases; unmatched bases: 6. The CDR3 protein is CASSQGTGTMNEQFF. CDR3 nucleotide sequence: TGCGCCAGCAGCCAAGGGACAGGGACGATGAATGAGCAGTTCTTC.

CDR3 DNA: TGTGCTAGTGCTGGACAGCTGAACACTGAAGCTTTCTTT. It codes for CASAGQLNTEAFF. This chain connects TRBV12-5 to TRBJ1-1; D is perhaps TRBD1 (6 bases). The CDR3 length is 13 residues. The germline gives CDR1 LGHNT, CDR2 FRNRAP. Trimming removed 7 bases at V and 0 bases at J, with 9 bases between. The variable domain in full, completed from reference TRBV12-5 and TRBJ1-1, reads DARVTQTPRHKVTEMGQEVTMRCQPILGHNTVFWYRQTMMQGLELLAYFRNRAPLDDSGMPKDRFSAEMPDATLATLKIQPSEPRDSAVYFCASAGQLNTEAFFGQGTRLTVV.